The 28 T cell receptor beta chains reported below all come from one sample, sequenced in a study of tumour-infiltrating T cells in Burkitt lymphoma. Sequencing used immunoSEQ multiplex PCR; TCRdb keeps in-frame clones, though not all of them. The table includes roughly 9,100 clones, about three fifths detected once. Material: tumor tissue. Receptors originate from a human donor with diffuse large B-cell lymphoma.

The DNA for the CDR3 is TGTGCCATCAGTGAGGGTGATGAAAAACTGTTTTTT. This gives the protein CAISEGDEKLFF. The chain uses TRBV10-3 and TRBJ1-4; D is uncertain. Between the trimmed V and J ends, which lost 2 bases and 6 bases, there was a span of 4 bases. The CDR3 is 12 residues long. Germline assignment: CDR1 ENHRY and CDR2 SYGVKD.

The chain is built from TRBV4-2 and TRBJ1-2, with TRBD1 matching 9 bases. The germline CDR1 and CDR2 sequences are LGHNA and YNFKEQ. V lost 0 bases to trimming and J lost 6 bases; unmatched junction nucleotides: 5. The CDR3 is 15 residues long. The CDR3 region is CASSQDPGTGNGYTF. In DNA form, the CDR3 reads TGTGCCAGCAGCCAAGACCCCGGGACAGGGAATGGCTACACCTTC.

This clone is judged medium-sized. The V gene is TRBV28, the J gene TRBJ1-1; 11 bases are shared with TRBD1. Germline CDR1 reads MDHEN; CDR2 reads SYDVKM. The CDR3 is 14 residues long. J was trimmed by 1 base and V by 6 bases; bases with no gene match: 1. This chain's CDR3 is CASRGQGENTEAFF. Here the CDR3 DNA reads TGTGCCAGCAGGGGACAGGGGGAGAACACTGAAGCTTTCTTT.

The sample holds a few counts of this clone. The rearrangement links TRBV28 to TRBJ1-1; possible D gene TRBD1, 6 bases. V lost 2 bases and J 1 base, leaving 17 bases between the germline ends. From germline, CDR1 is MDHEN and CDR2 SYDVKM. CDR3 length: 17 residues. CDR3 nucleotide sequence: TGTGCCAGCAGTTTAGGAGGGGGATCGGGTCGGAACACTGAAGCTTTCTTT. This codes for CASSLGGGSGRNTEAFF.

The count of this clone is one. This chain uses TRBV19 with TRBJ2-1, with TRBD1 identical over 7 bases. J lost 0 bases, V lost 7 bases, and 6 bases had no gene match. The CDR3 is made up of 15 amino acids. Germline CDR1 reads LNHDA; CDR2 reads SQIVND (reference sequence). The CDR3: CASKDRASSYNEQFF. The CDR3 nucleotides are TGTGCCAGTAAAGACAGGGCCAGCTCCTACAATGAGCAGTTCTTC.

The sample holds a few counts of this clone. V usage is TRBV5-1 and J usage is TRBJ2-7; unclear D gene. The germline gives CDR1 SGHRS, CDR2 YFSETQ. The CDR3 covers 14 residues. V lost 1 base and J 5 bases, leaving 13 bases between the germline ends. CDR3 sequence: CASSLNGFRDEQYF. CDR3 bases: TGCGCCAGCAGCTTGAACGGGTTTCGGGACGAGCAGTACTTC.

The chain joins TRBV30 to TRBJ1-5; D is unclear. Per the germline V gene, CDR1 is GTSNPN and CDR2 is SVGIG (reference sequence). V was trimmed by 0 bases and J by 4 bases, leaving 7 bases between them. The CDR3 contains 13 residues. The CDR3 loop reads CAWSVRRNQPQHF. Written as DNA, the CDR3 is TGTGCCTGGAGTGTTCGGCGAAATCAGCCCCAGCATTTT.

This CDR3 reads CASSLDGARAWSEQFF. The CDR3, as DNA: TGTGCCAGCAGCTTGGATGGGGCTAGGGCCTGGAGTGAGCAGTTCTTC. V usage is TRBV5-6 and J usage is TRBJ2-1; a possible D gene is TRBD1 (5 bases). CDR1 is SGHDT, CDR2 YYEEEE, per germline. The ends were cut back, 0 bases at V and 9 bases at J, with 19 bases in the middle. There are 16 residues in the CDR3.

This clone was recorded a few times. This rearrangement joins TRBV18 to TRBJ1-6, with 9 bases matching TRBD1. Germline V gives CDR1 KGHSH, CDR2 LQKENI. J was trimmed by 5 bases and V by 4 bases; bases with no gene match: 3. CDR3 length: 15 amino acids. DNA for the CDR3: TGTGCCAGCTCACGGGGACAGGGAAATAATTCACCCCTCCACTTT. It yields the protein CASSRGQGNNSPLHF.

This clone was counted only a few times. The chain employs TRBV7-9 and TRBJ1-1; weak D call: TRBD1 (6 bases). Trimming removed 5 bases at V and 2 bases at J, with 15 bases between. CDR3 length equals 15 residues. Germline V gene lookup returns CDR1 SEHNR and CDR2 FQNEAQ (reference sequence). CDR3 DNA: TGTGCCAGCAGCCAAAGGGGGGGATCTAACACTGAAGCTTTCTTT. It is translated as CASSQRGGSNTEAFF.

This sequence joins TRBV7-9 and TRBJ2-2; the match to TRBD2 covers 13 bases. Germline V gene sequence: CDR1 SEHNR, CDR2 FQNEAQ (reference sequence). The CDR3 contains 18 residues. The J segment lost 0 bases and the V segment lost 5 bases, leaving 6 bases of the junction unmatched. The CDR3 bases are TGTGCCAGCAGCGCGGGACTAGCGGGGTTCGCGAACACCGGGGAGCTGTTTTTT. Translating it yields CASSAGLAGFANTGELFF. Complete variable domain (other parts from reference TRBV7-9 and TRBJ2-2): DTGVSQNPRHKITKRGQNVTFRCDPISEHNRLYWYRQTLGQGPEFLTYFQNEAQLEKSRLLSDRFSAERPKGSFSTLEIQRTEQGDSAMYLCASSAGLAGFANTGELFFGEGSRLTVL.

This clone was picked up a small number of times. This chain uses TRBV5-1 with TRBJ1-1; the D is unclear. From germline, CDR1 is SGHRS and CDR2 YFSETQ. V lost 0 bases, J lost 4 bases, and 10 bases lay in between. The CDR3 spans 14 residues. The CDR3 is CASSLDIWGTEAFF. The CDR3 nucleotides read TGCGCCAGCAGCTTGGACATCTGGGGCACTGAAGCTTTCTTT.

The chain has TRBV2 and TRBJ1-6; D is perhaps TRBD1 (5 bases). Trimming shortened V by 4 bases and J by 6 bases, and 19 bases separated the two germline ends. CDR1 SNHLY and CDR2 FYNNEI come from the germline V gene. The CDR3 totals 17 residues. For the CDR3, the DNA is TGTGCCAGCAGTGCTACCTCCCGACAGATAGTTAATTCACCCCTCCACTTT. This sequence encodes CASSATSRQIVNSPLHF.

The chain has TRBV7-9 and TRBJ2-7; D might be TRBD1 (6 bases). Trimming cost V 5 bases and J 4 bases, with 15 bases left between them. The CDR3 loop spans 14 amino acids. Germline assignment: CDR1 SEHNR and CDR2 FQNEAQ (reference sequence). CDR3 nucleotides: TGTGCCAGCAGCCCCGACAGGTTATTTTACGAGCAGTACTTC. Its protein product is CASSPDRLFYEQYF.

In its sample, this clone was seen a few times. The V gene is TRBV28, the J gene TRBJ1-5; tentative D call: TRBD1 (5 bases). The CDR3 spans 12 residues. The V gene's germline CDR1 is MDHEN and CDR2 SYDVKM. V lost 10 bases and J lost 0, with 7 bases in between. The CDR3 DNA is TGTGCCACGGACACTAGCAATCAGCCCCAGCATTTT. This encodes CATDTSNQPQHF.

This chain connects TRBV7-9 to TRBJ1-2; D is unclear. The CDR3 runs 11 residues. V was trimmed by 3 bases and J by 6 bases, leaving 5 bases between them. The germline gives CDR1 SEHNR, CDR2 FQNEAQ (reference sequence). CDR3 sequence reads: CASSLDHGYTF. The CDR3 region has the DNA TGTGCCAGCAGCTTGGATCATGGCTACACCTTC. Full variable domain (remainder filled in from reference TRBV7-9 and TRBJ1-2): DTGVSQNPRHKITKRGQNVTFRCDPISEHNRLYWYRQTLGQGPEFLTYFQNEAQLEKSRLLSDRFSAERPKGSFSTLEIQRTEQGDSAMYLCASSLDHGYTFGSGTRLTVV.

This chain joins TRBV7-9 and TRBJ2-5, with D possibly TRBD1 on 6 matching bases. Trimming pared 5 bases from V and 4 bases from J, leaving 20 bases between. This CDR3 contains 16 residues. Germline assignment: CDR1 SEHNR and CDR2 FQNEAQ (reference sequence). CDR3 bases: TGTGCCAGCAGCCTCCGGGACACCGGGCATTTAGAGACCCAGTACTTC. Its protein is CASSLRDTGHLETQYF.

V usage is TRBV2 and J usage is TRBJ1-4, with 7 bases lining up with TRBD1. In germline, CDR1 is SNHLY, CDR2 FYNNEI. The trim removed 6 bases at V and 7 bases at J, leaving 11 bases unmatched. The CDR3 sequence is 15 residues long. CDR3 residues: CASRRRTGIAEKLFF. CDR3 sequence (DNA): TGTGCCAGCAGGCGGAGGACAGGCATTGCTGAAAAACTGTTTTTT.

V usage is TRBV6-5 and J usage is TRBJ1-1; D remains ambiguous. CDR1 and CDR2 (germline): MNHEY, SVGAGI. The V end was cut by 6 bases, the J end by 4 bases, with 15 bases between. The CDR3 is 14 residues long. The CDR3 loop reads CASSLRQSGTEAFF. In DNA, the CDR3 is TGTGCCAGCAGCCTACGACAATCGGGCACTGAAGCTTTCTTT.

The chain is built from TRBV7-9 and TRBJ1-1; D is uncertain. Trimming pared 5 bases from V and 7 bases from J, leaving 17 bases between. Looked up from germline, CDR1 is SEHNR and CDR2 is FQNEAQ (reference sequence). CDR3 length: 14 residues. CDR3 nucleotide sequence: TGTGCCAGCAGCCAAGACGGGCTAGGAGATGAAGCTTTCTTT. Protein product: CASSQDGLGDEAFF.

The V and J genes are TRBV5-6 and TRBJ2-1; D is ambiguous. CDR3 length: 13 residues. V lost 4 bases to trimming and J lost 0 bases, with 5 bases between them. The germline CDR1 and CDR2 sequences are SGHDT and YYEEEE. The CDR3 DNA reads TGTGCCAGCAGCCAGAGCTCCTACAATGAGCAGTTCTTC. Its translation: CASSQSSYNEQFF.

The sample holds a few counts of this clone. The chain links TRBV2 to TRBJ2-7; D gene ambiguous. The CDR3 runs 13 residues. The V end lost 0 bases, the J end lost 4 bases, and 7 bases lay between the germline ends. Looked up from germline, CDR1 is SNHLY and CDR2 is FYNNEI. CDR3 loop: CASSEAPVYEQYF. As DNA, the CDR3 is TGTGCCAGCAGTGAAGCGCCCGTGTACGAGCAGTACTTC.

This chain links TRBV19 with TRBJ1-1; D gene unclear. V dropped 2 bases and J dropped 4 bases, with 14 bases sitting between them. Germline CDR1 LNHDA, CDR2 SQIVND (reference sequence). This CDR3 spans 15 amino acids. CDR3 protein: CASSISPQGSTEAFF. The CDR3 DNA sequence: TGTGCCAGTAGTATAAGCCCCCAAGGGAGCACTGAAGCTTTCTTT.

The chain uses TRBV5-6 and TRBJ2-1; 11 bases map to TRBD2. V lost 3 bases and J lost 16; bases outside the gene matches: 6. This CDR3 has 12 residues. Germline V lookup: CDR1 SGHDT, CDR2 YYEEEE. CDR3 residues: CASSSLAGGRFF. For the CDR3, the DNA is TGTGCCAGCAGCTCATTAGCGGGGGGGCGTTTCTTC.

J is TRBJ2-2 and V is TRBV10-3, with D possibly matching TRBD1 (6 bases). CDR1 and CDR2 (germline): ENHRY, SYGVKD. The CDR3 runs to 17 residues. Trimming pared 1 base from V and 0 bases from J, leaving 12 bases between. CDR3 bases: TGTGCCATCAGTGAGTGGGGCAGGGGAACGAACACCGGGGAGCTGTTTTTT. The encoded protein is CAISEWGRGTNTGELFF.

The gene calls are TRBV10-3 and TRBJ1-6, with a weak D call TRBD1 (5 bases). With 0 bases removed from V and 1 base from J, the gap between germline ends came to 10 bases. The CDR3 consists of 17 residues. Germline V CDR1 and CDR2: ENHRY, SYGVKD. CDR3 region: CAISESIGGSYNSPLHF. CDR3 coding DNA: TGTGCCATCAGTGAGTCTATCGGGGGATCCTATAATTCACCCCTCCACTTT.

The chain combines TRBV5-4 with TRBJ1-2; TRBD1 might be the D (5 bases). The CDR3 contains 16 residues. The germline V gene encodes CDR1 SGHNT and CDR2 YYREEE (reference sequence). Deletions cut 0 bases from V and 6 bases from J, with 18 bases between. This CDR3 reads CASSLVVGLPIDGYTF. DNA for the CDR3: TGTGCCAGCAGCTTGGTCGTGGGACTCCCAATTGATGGCTACACCTTC.

This chain uses TRBV2 with TRBJ1-1; D may be TRBD1 (5 bases). CDR3 length equals 14 residues. Germline V CDR1 and CDR2: SNHLY, FYNNEI. V lost 8 bases, J lost 1 base, and 14 bases lay in between. In DNA, the CDR3 is TGTGCCAGCGGTCAGACAGCATCGAACACTGAAGCTTTCTTT. It codes for CASGQTASNTEAFF.